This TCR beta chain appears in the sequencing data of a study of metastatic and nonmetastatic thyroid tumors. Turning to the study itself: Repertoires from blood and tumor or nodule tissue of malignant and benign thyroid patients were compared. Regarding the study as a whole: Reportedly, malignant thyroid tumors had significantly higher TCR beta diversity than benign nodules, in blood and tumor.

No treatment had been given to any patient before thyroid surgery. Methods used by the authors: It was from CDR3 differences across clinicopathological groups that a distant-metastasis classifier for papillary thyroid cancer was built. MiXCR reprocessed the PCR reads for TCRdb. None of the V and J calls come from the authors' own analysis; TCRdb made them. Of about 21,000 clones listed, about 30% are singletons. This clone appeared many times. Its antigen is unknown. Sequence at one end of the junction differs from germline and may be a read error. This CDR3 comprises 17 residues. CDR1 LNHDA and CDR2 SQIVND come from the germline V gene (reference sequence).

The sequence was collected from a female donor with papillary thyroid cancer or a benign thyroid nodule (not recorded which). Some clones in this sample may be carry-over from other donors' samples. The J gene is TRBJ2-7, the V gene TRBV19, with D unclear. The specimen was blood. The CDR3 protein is CTSISPGRFPILYEQYF. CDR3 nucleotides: TGTACCAGTATCTCCCCAGGCCGCTTCCCAATACTCTACGAGCAGTACTTC.